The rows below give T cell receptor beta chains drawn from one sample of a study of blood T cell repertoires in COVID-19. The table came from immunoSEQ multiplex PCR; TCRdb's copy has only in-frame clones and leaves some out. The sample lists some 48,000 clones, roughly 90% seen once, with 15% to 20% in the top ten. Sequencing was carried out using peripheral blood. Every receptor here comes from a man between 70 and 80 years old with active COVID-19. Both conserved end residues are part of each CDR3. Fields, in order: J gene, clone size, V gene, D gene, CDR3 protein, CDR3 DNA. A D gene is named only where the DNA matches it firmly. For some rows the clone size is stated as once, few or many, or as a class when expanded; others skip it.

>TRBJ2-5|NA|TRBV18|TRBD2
CASSPGGGETQYF
TGTGCCAGCTCACCAGGGGGGGGAGAGACCCAGTACTTC
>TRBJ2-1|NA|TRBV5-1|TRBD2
CASSFLLAGVGVEQFF
TGCGCCAGCAGCTTCCTATTAGCGGGAGTCGGGGTTGAGCAGTTCTTC
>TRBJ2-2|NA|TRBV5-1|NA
CASSLAQGTSGELFF
TGCGCCAGCAGCTTGGCCCAGGGGACCTCCGGGGAGCTGTTTTTT
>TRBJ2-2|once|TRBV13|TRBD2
CASSLAVLAGETGELFF
TGTGCCAGCAGTCTCGCGGTTCTAGCGGGAGAAACCGGGGAGCTGTTTTTT
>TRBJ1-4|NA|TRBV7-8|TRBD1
CASLYQGALGEKLFF
TGTGCCAGCCTTTACCAGGGGGCGCTTGGTGAAAAACTGTTTTTT
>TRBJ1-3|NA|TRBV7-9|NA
CASSLELNSGNTIYF
TGTGCCAGCAGCTTAGAGCTGAACTCTGGAAACACCATATATTTT
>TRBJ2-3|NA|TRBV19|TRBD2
CASSITSGSSTDTQYF
TGTGCCAGTAGTATCACTAGCGGGTCTAGCACAGATACGCAGTATTTT
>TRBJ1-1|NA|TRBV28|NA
CASTTGNTEAFF
TGTGCCAGCACCACAGGGAACACTGAAGCTTTCTTT
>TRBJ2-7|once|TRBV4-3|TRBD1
CASSLRDRASEQYF
TGCGCCAGCAGCCTCCGGGACAGGGCCTCCGAGCAGTACTTC
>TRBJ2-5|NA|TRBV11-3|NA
CASSVGLQETQYF
TGTGCCAGCAGCGTGGGACTTCAAGAGACCCAGTACTTC
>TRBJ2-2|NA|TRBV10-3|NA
CAISAGAGELFF
TGTGCCATCAGTGCAGGGGCCGGGGAGCTGTTTTTT
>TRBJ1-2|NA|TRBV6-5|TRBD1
CASSPRQGASYGYTF
TGTGCCAGCAGCCCGAGACAGGGGGCGTCATATGGCTACACCTTC
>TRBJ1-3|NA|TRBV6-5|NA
CASSYSGGISGNTIYF
TGTGCCAGCAGTTACTCGGGAGGGATCTCTGGAAACACCATATATTTT
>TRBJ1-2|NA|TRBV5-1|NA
CASSVTGTYGYTF
TGCGCCAGCAGCGTAACAGGGACCTATGGCTACACCTTC
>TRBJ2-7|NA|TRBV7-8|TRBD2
CASSSGLAGEQYF
TGTGCCAGCAGCTCGGGACTAGCGGGAGAGCAGTACTTC
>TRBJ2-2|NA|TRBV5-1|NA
CASSLRQSNTGELFF
TGCGCCAGCAGCTTGCGACAGTCGAACACCGGGGAGCTGTTTTTT
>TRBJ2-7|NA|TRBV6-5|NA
CASRISGTPRQEQYF
TGTGCCAGCAGGATATCCGGGACACCCCGTCAGGAGCAGTACTTC
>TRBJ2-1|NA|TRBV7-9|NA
CASSLGGLYNEQFF
TGTGCCAGCAGCTTAGGGGGGCTCTACAATGAGCAGTTCTTC
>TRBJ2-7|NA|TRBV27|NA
CASSALERYEQYF
TGTGCCAGCAGTGCGCTAGAGAGATACGAGCAGTACTTC
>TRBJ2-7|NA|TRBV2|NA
CASRRLREQYF
TGTGCCAGCAGGAGACTACGCGAGCAGTACTTC
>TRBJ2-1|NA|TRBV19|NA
CASSIGYYNEQFF
TGTGCCAGTAGTATAGGCTATTACAATGAGCAGTTCTTC
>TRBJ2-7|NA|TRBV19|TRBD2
CASSISGSINEQYF
TGTGCCAGTAGTATAAGCGGGAGTATTAACGAGCAGTACTTC
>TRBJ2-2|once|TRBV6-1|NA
CASSEGGHNTGELFF
TGTGCCAGCAGTGAAGGGGGACATAACACCGGGGAGCTGTTTTTT
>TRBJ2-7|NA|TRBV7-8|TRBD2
CASSLARMGLAGTYEQYF
TGTGCCAGCAGCTTAGCGCGGATGGGACTAGCGGGCACCTACGAGCAGTACTTC
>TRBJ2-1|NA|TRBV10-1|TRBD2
CASSVHGTSGSKVRKFF
TGCGCCAGCAGTGTCCACGGGACTAGCGGGAGCAAGGTAAGGAAGTTCTTC
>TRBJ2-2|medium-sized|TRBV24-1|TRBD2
CATSDPLLQSGGEVGELFF
TGTGCCACCAGTGATCCCCTACTCCAAAGCGGGGGAGAGGTCGGGGAGCTGTTTTTT
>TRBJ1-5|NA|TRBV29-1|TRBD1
CSARGQGNQPQHF
TGCAGCGCTCGTGGACAGGGGAATCAGCCCCAGCATTTT
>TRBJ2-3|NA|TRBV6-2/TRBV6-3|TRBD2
CASSSPSGGARDTQYF
TGTGCCAGCAGTTCCCCTAGCGGGGGGGCTCGGGATACGCAGTATTTT
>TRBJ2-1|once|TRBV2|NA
CAWQALYNEQFF
TGTGCCTGGCAGGCACTCTACAATGAGCAGTTCTTC
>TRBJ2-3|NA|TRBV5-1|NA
CASSPGQAVSQIGGYF
TGCGCCAGCAGCCCTGGACAGGCCGTCTCACAGATCGGGGGGTATTTT
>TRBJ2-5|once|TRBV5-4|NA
CASSLVGAGETQYF
TGTGCCAGCAGCTTGGTGGGGGCCGGAGAGACCCAGTACTTC
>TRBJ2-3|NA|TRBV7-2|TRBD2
CASSNIGLAGIADTQYF
TGTGCCAGCAGCAATATCGGACTAGCGGGTATCGCAGATACGCAGTATTTT
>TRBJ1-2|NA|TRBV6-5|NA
CASKTQGSNYGYTF
TGTGCCAGCAAAACACAGGGAAGCAACTATGGCTACACCTTC
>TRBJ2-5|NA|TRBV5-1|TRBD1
CASSFSTGGETQYF
TGCGCCAGCAGCTTTTCAACAGGGGGTGAGACCCAGTACTTC
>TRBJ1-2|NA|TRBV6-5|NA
CASSHGTYSGYGYTF
TGTGCCAGCAGCCATGGGACATACAGCGGCTATGGCTACACCTTC
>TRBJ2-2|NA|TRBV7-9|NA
CASSSFEGNTGELFF
TGTGCCAGCAGCTCGTTCGAGGGAAACACCGGGGAGCTGTTTTTT
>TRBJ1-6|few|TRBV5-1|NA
CASSRDTRGYNSPLHF
TGCGCCAGCAGCCGGGACACCCGAGGGTATAATTCACCCCTCCACTTT
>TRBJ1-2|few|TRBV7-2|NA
CASSLRSENYGYTF
TGTGCCAGCAGCCTGCGGTCGGAGAACTATGGCTACACCTTC
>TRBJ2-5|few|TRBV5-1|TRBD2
CASSLSAGDKTQYF
TGCGCCAGCAGCCTATCGGCGGGAGATAAGACCCAGTACTTC
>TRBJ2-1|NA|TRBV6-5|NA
CASSSISSYNEQFF
TGTGCCAGCAGTTCTATAAGCTCCTACAATGAGCAGTTCTTC
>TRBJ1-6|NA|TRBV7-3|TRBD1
CASSRDRASPLHF
TGTGCCAGCAGCCGTGACAGGGCTTCACCCCTCCACTTT
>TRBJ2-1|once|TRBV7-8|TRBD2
CASSLEASGTNEQFF
TGTGCCAGCAGCTTAGAGGCTAGCGGGACCAATGAGCAGTTCTTC
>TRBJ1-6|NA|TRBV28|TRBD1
CASSLATGGNSPLHF
TGTGCCAGCAGTTTGGCTACAGGGGGGAATTCACCCCTCCACTTT
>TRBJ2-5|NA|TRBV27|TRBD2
CASSSLAAGRETQYF
TGTGCCAGCAGTTCACTAGCGGCGGGTAGAGAGACCCAGTACTTC
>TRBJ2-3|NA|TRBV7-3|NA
CASSFQASTDTQYF
TGTGCCAGCAGCTTCCAAGCGAGCACAGATACGCAGTATTTT
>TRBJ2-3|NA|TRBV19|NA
CASSRTNTDTQYF
TGTGCCAGTAGTAGAACTAACACAGATACGCAGTATTTT
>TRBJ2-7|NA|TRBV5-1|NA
CASSLWDKNYEQYF
TGCGCCAGCAGCTTGTGGGACAAGAACTACGAGCAGTACTTC
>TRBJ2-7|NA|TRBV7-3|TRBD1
CASSLNPGQITYEQYF
TGTGCCAGCAGCTTAAATCCGGGACAGATAACCTACGAGCAGTACTTC
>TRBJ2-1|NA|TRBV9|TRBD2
CASSGGLASYNEQFF
TGTGCCAGCAGCGGGGGACTAGCTTCCTACAATGAGCAGTTCTTC
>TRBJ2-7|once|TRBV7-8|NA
CASSLVSGHHEQYF
TGTGCCAGCAGCTTAGTCTCGGGACATCACGAGCAGTACTTC
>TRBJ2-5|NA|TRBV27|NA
CASATAERNQETQYF
TGTGCCAGCGCCACGGCGGAGAGAAACCAAGAGACCCAGTACTTC
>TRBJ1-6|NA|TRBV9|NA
CASSITGQINSPLHF
TGTGCCAGCAGCATAACGGGACAAATAAATTCACCCCTCCACTTT